Each of the 29 T cell receptor beta chains below was sequenced from the same sample in a study of T cell responses to AZD1222 COVID-19 vaccine. The table came from immunoSEQ multiplex PCR; TCRdb's copy has only in-frame clones and leaves some out. The sample includes about 99,000 clones, just over 90% seen only once; the top ten take about 9%. The sequences come from peripheral blood, collected 28 days after the second AZD1222 dose. These TCRs come from an adult who received the AZD1222 COVID-19 vaccine.

V and J are TRBV27 and TRBJ2-4; D is ambiguous. Deletions cut 4 bases from V and 0 bases from J, with 10 bases between. Germline CDR1 reads MNHEY; CDR2 reads SMNVEV (reference sequence). There are 15 residues in the CDR3. The chain's CDR3 is CASSSFGPAKNIQYF. The CDR3 DNA sequence: TGTGCCAGCAGTTCCTTTGGTCCAGCCAAAAACATTCAGTACTTC.

This rearrangement joins TRBV6-5 to TRBJ2-5; no firm D call. This CDR3 is built from 13 residues. In germline, CDR1 is MNHEY, CDR2 SVGAGI. Trimming left V 6 bases short and J 4 bases short, with 12 bases between. The CDR3 sequence: CASRVLGLETQYF. The CDR3, as DNA: TGTGCCAGCAGGGTTCTGGGTTTAGAGACCCAGTACTTC.

The genes are TRBV7-9 and TRBJ2-1; D uncertain. V gave up 5 bases and J gave up 1 base, with 9 bases separating them. Germline V lookup: CDR1 SEHNR, CDR2 FQNEAQ (reference sequence). This CDR3 has 14 amino acids. The CDR3 bases are TGTGCCAGCAGCGCCCAGAGTTCCTACAATGAGCAGTTCTTC. The encoded protein is CASSAQSSYNEQFF.

The V gene is TRBV10-2, the J gene TRBJ2-1; D is tentatively TRBD1 or TRBD2 (5 bases each). CDR3 length equals 14 residues. The V and J ends lost 4 bases and 0 bases respectively, with 7 bases between them. The V gene's germline CDR1 is WSHSY and CDR2 SAAADI. The CDR3 here is CASSGDGSYNEQFF. CDR3 sequence (DNA): TGCGCCAGCAGTGGGGACGGCTCCTACAATGAGCAGTTCTTC.

The chain has TRBV5-6 and TRBJ1-3; D gene unclear. Between the trimmed V and J ends, which lost 4 bases and 0 bases, there was a span of 14 bases. The CDR3 contains 16 residues. Looked up from germline, CDR1 is SGHDT and CDR2 is YYEEEE. In nucleotides, the CDR3 is TGTGCCAGCAGCACCGGACGGCCCAACTCTGGAAACACCATATATTTT. This translates into CASSTGRPNSGNTIYF.

The rearrangement uses TRBV10-3 and TRBJ2-6, with D perhaps being TRBD1 or TRBD2 (5 bases each). Germline CDR1 reads ENHRY; CDR2 reads SYGVKD. V was clipped by 4 bases and J by 2 bases, with 9 bases between them. CDR3 length equals 15 residues. In DNA form, the CDR3 reads TGTGCCATCAGTGCCCAGGGACCTGGGGCCAACGTCCTGACTTTC. It specifies CAISAQGPGANVLTF.

V gene TRBV6-2 or TRBV6-3 combines with J gene TRBJ1-1, with TRBD1 matching 9 bases. Germline V gives CDR1 MNHEY, CDR2 SVGEGT. The V and J ends lost 4 bases and 1 base, in that order; junction bases with no gene match: 4. CDR3 length: 15 amino acids. The CDR3 region is CASSSPGQGNTEAFF. The CDR3 DNA is TGTGCCAGCAGTTCCCCGGGACAGGGGAACACTGAAGCTTTCTTT.

J is TRBJ2-5 and V is TRBV6-5; D gene uncertain. Germline V gene data show CDR1 as MNHEY and CDR2 as SVGAGI. Deletions cut 4 bases from V and 0 bases from J, with 15 bases between. The CDR3 is made up of 16 amino acids. The CDR3 bases are TGTGCCAGCAGTTCTCTGGGGAAGACGTACCAAGAGACCCAGTACTTC. This codes for CASSSLGKTYQETQYF.

CDR3 amino acids: CASSLERVRELFF. In DNA, the CDR3 is TGCGCCAGCAGCTTGGAAAGGGTTCGGGAGCTGTTTTTT. This chain links TRBV5-1 with TRBJ2-2; D not certain. Germline V CDR1 and CDR2: SGHRS, YFSETQ. V lost 0 bases, J lost 9 bases, and 9 bases lay in between. CDR3 length equals 13 residues.

The chain joins TRBV6-5 to TRBJ1-1; no definite D call. The CDR3 consists of 16 residues. The germline CDR1 and CDR2 sequences are MNHEY and SVGAGI. With 0 bases removed from V and 2 bases from J, the gap between germline ends came to 13 bases. The CDR3 protein is CASSYSISRHNTEAFF. DNA of the CDR3: TGTGCCAGCAGTTACTCGATCTCCAGGCACAACACTGAAGCTTTCTTT.

In this sample, this clone turned up once. The chain employs TRBV5-1 and TRBJ2-3; D not resolved. The CDR3 loop spans 11 amino acids. Trimming shortened V by 2 bases and J by 5 bases, and 3 bases separated the two germline ends. Germline assignment: CDR1 SGHRS and CDR2 YFSETQ. The CDR3 here is CASSLEDTQYF. CDR3 coding DNA: TGCGCCAGCAGCTTAGAAGATACGCAGTATTTT. Together with reference TRBV5-1 and TRBJ2-3, the CDR3 gives the full variable domain: KAGVTQTPRYLIKTRGQQVTLSCSPISGHRSVSWYQQTPGQGLQFLFEYFSETQRNKGNFPGRFSGRQFSNSRSEMNVSTLELGDSALYLCASSLEDTQYFGPGTRLTVL.

The V and J genes are TRBV6-1 and TRBJ2-7; tentative D call: TRBD1 (5 bases). Germline V gene data show CDR1 as MNHNS and CDR2 as SASEGT. The ends were cut back, 3 bases at V and 2 bases at J, with 8 bases in the middle. The CDR3 extends over 13 amino acids. CDR3 region: CASSENRPYEQYF. The CDR3 DNA follows: TGTGCCAGCAGTGAGAACAGGCCCTACGAGCAGTACTTC.

This clone appeared a single time. Other nucleotide sequences in the sample specify the same CDR3. The rearrangement links TRBV5-1 to TRBJ2-1; possible D gene TRBD2, 5 bases. This CDR3 has 14 residues. The V gene's germline CDR1 is SGHRS and CDR2 YFSETQ. Trimming took 3 bases from V and 4 from J, leaving 11 bases between them. For the CDR3, the DNA is TGCGCCAGCAGCTCGTCTGGAGGTTACAATGAGCAGTTCTTC. Its protein is CASSSSGGYNEQFF.

The genes are TRBV4-1 and TRBJ2-5, with 12 bases identical to TRBD2. This CDR3 is 18 amino acids long. Losses at the gene ends were 8 bases for V and 4 bases for J; bases not matched to a gene: 17. CDR1 MGHRA and CDR2 YSYEKL come from the germline V gene. The CDR3 region has the DNA TGCGCCAGCTGCCTTTTGGGGCTAGCGGGGGGGGGAGGAGAGACCCAGTACTTC. Protein: CASCLLGLAGGGGETQYF.

V is TRBV11-2 and J is TRBJ1-1; the D is unclear. CDR3 length equals 13 residues. Germline assignment: CDR1 SGHAT and CDR2 FQNNGV. Trimming pared 0 bases from V and 5 bases from J, leaving 7 bases between. The DNA for the CDR3 is TGTGCCAGCAGCTTAGATCTCCGGACTGAAGCTTTCTTT. This encodes CASSLDLRTEAFF.

V and J are TRBV25-1 and TRBJ2-4; 9 bases align to TRBD2. The CDR3 extends over 14 amino acids. The J segment lost 9 bases and the V segment lost 8 bases, leaving 11 bases of the junction unmatched. Germline V lookup: CDR1 MGHDK, CDR2 SYGVNS. As DNA, the CDR3 is TGTGCCAGCTCCCGATTAGCGGGGGAGGGCATTCAGTACTTC. Translation gives CASSRLAGEGIQYF.

This chain links TRBV6-1 with TRBJ2-1, with D possibly matching TRBD2 (5 bases). V lost 0 bases to trimming and J lost 6 bases, with 12 bases between them. Germline V gives CDR1 MNHNS, CDR2 SASEGT. CDR3 length: 15 residues. The CDR3 region is CASSEALGGPNEQFF. The CDR3 coding sequence is TGTGCCAGCAGTGAAGCGCTAGGAGGCCCCAATGAGCAGTTCTTC.

V gene TRBV28 combines with J gene TRBJ2-7; TRBD2 matches at 14 bases. Trimming took 4 bases from V and 0 from J; bases not matched to a gene: 5. CDR3 size: 17 residues. Per germline, CDR1 MDHEN and CDR2 SYDVKM. CDR3 sequence: CASSSPGTSGGSYEQYF. CDR3 DNA sequence: TGTGCCAGCAGTTCGCCCGGGACTAGCGGGGGCTCCTACGAGCAGTACTTC.

This clone was observed a few times. This chain joins TRBV6-1 and TRBJ2-1; TRBD2 matches 11 bases. The germline CDR1 and CDR2 sequences are MNHNS and SASEGT. This CDR3 region has 15 residues. V trimming: 2 bases; J trimming: 4 bases; junction bases outside the gene matches: 1. CDR3 in amino acids: CASSELAGGYNEQFF. As DNA, the CDR3 is TGTGCCAGCAGTGAACTAGCGGGAGGTTACAATGAGCAGTTCTTC.

The chain recombines TRBV10-3 with TRBJ2-3; D could derive from TRBD1 or TRBD2 (5 bases each). CDR3 size: 14 residues. The germline CDR1 and CDR2 sequences are ENHRY and SYGVKD. The germline V and J ends were trimmed by 3 bases and 3 bases, with 10 bases remaining between them. The CDR3 nucleotides are TGTGCCATCAGTGATACAGGAGGAACAGATACGCAGTATTTT. Protein product: CAISDTGGTDTQYF.

The chain uses TRBV28 and TRBJ1-2; TRBD1 matches 9 bases. J was trimmed by 2 bases and V by 5 bases; bases with no gene match: 9. There are 16 residues in the CDR3. CDR1 and CDR2 from the germline V gene are MDHEN and SYDVKM. CDR3 protein: CASSASPGQGNYGYTF. The CDR3 nucleotides read TGTGCCAGCAGTGCCTCTCCGGGACAGGGAAACTATGGCTACACCTTC.

V and J are TRBV5-5 and TRBJ2-2; D perhaps matches TRBD2 (6 bases). CDR3 length equals 15 residues. V dropped 5 bases and J dropped 6 bases, with 17 bases sitting between them. Germline lookup yields CDR1 SGHKS and CDR2 YYEKEE (reference sequence). The CDR3 DNA sequence: TGTGCCAGCAGTTCCATTGGGGGGAAGTCCGGGGAGCTGTTTTTT. Encoded protein: CASSSIGGKSGELFF.

This clone appeared once. The V and J genes are TRBV6-2 or TRBV6-3 and TRBJ1-6; the D gene is possibly TRBD1 (6 bases). The CDR3 loop spans 14 amino acids. Per germline, CDR1 MNHEY and CDR2 SVGEGT. V gave up 2 bases and J gave up 14 bases, with 16 bases separating them. The CDR3 loop reads CASSYRPGAAALHF. The CDR3 DNA reads TGTGCCAGCAGTTACCGGCCAGGGGCTGCAGCCCTCCACTTT.

The chain couples TRBV19 to TRBJ1-1, with unresolved D. From germline, CDR1 is LNHDA and CDR2 SQIVND (reference sequence). V was pared by 5 bases and J by 1 base, with 8 bases between. The CDR3 loop spans 13 amino acids. The CDR3 region has the DNA TGTGCCAGTAGTTGGCGGGCGAACACTGAAGCTTTCTTT. It codes for CASSWRANTEAFF.

This chain joins TRBV5-8 and TRBJ1-5, with D perhaps matching TRBD1 (5 bases). CDR1 and CDR2 (germline): SGHTS, YDEGEE. This CDR3 comprises 17 residues. The V end lost 4 bases, the J end lost 1 base, and 18 bases lay between the germline ends. As DNA, the CDR3 is TGTGCCAGCAGCCGAAGGGACCGGCGGGGCAGCAATCAGCCCCAGCATTTT. Protein: CASSRRDRRGSNQPQHF.

This clone was counted once. This sequence joins TRBV28 and TRBJ2-5; possibly TRBD1 for D (6 bases). This CDR3 contains 14 residues. Germline V gene lookup returns CDR1 MDHEN and CDR2 SYDVKM. Trimming took off 7 bases at V and 4 bases at J, with 16 bases between the two ends. CDR3 DNA sequence: TGTGCCAGCAAAAATCCCGGACAGAGAGAGACCCAGTACTTC. Its protein product is CASKNPGQRETQYF.

The gene calls are TRBV28 and TRBJ2-7; D is ambiguous. Trimming took off 3 bases at V and 4 bases at J, with 7 bases between the two ends. CDR3 length equals 12 residues. The germline CDR1 and CDR2 sequences are MDHEN and SYDVKM. CDR3 residues: CASSFLAYEQYF. The CDR3 region has the DNA TGTGCCAGCAGTTTCTTAGCTTACGAGCAGTACTTC.

The rearrangement links TRBV10-3 to TRBJ1-6; D gene unclear. Germline CDR1 is ENHRY and CDR2 is SYGVKD. The CDR3 is 16 amino acids. Trimming left V 4 bases short and J 0 bases short, with 10 bases between. The CDR3, as DNA: TGTGCCATCAGTGGCGGGGATCGCTCCTATAATTCACCCCTCCACTTT. This codes for CAISGGDRSYNSPLHF.

The chain combines TRBV19 with TRBJ1-1; D is uncertain. This CDR3 is 15 amino acids long. The germline gives CDR1 LNHDA, CDR2 SQIVND (reference sequence). Trimming pared 3 bases from V and 7 bases from J, leaving 18 bases between. This chain's CDR3 is CASSMYGSSRIEAFF. CDR3 nucleotide sequence: TGTGCCAGTAGTATGTATGGGTCGTCAAGGATTGAAGCTTTCTTT. Together with reference TRBV19 and TRBJ1-1, the CDR3 gives the full variable domain: DGGITQSPKYLFRKEGQNVTLSCEQNLNHDAMYWYRQDPGQGLRLIYYSQIVNDFQKGDIAEGYSVSREKKESFPLTVTSAQKNPTAFYLCASSMYGSSRIEAFFGQGTRLTVV.